This T cell receptor (beta chain) was captured in a study of shared clonotypes between healthy human individuals. To note about this clone: Its antigen remains unknown.

Clones were read by immunoSEQ multiplex PCR, and TCRdb kept only the in-frame ones, dropping some. The sample lists a few hundred thousand clones, approximately 97% occurring once. Study outcomes and limitations: The generation probabilities recorded for non-shared clonotypes fell below those of clonotypes shared by all four donors.

The germline V gene encodes CDR1 SEHNR and CDR2 FQNEAQ (reference sequence). V lost 4 bases to trimming and J lost 9 bases; unmatched junction nucleotides: 8. The CDR3 covers 14 residues. The source of this sequence is a woman in her 30s in good health. This chain links TRBV7-9 with TRBJ2-7; 11 bases are shared with TRBD1. The specimen was naive CD4+ T cells sorted from blood. Subset reported: CD45RA+ positively selected. CDR3 protein: CASSSGQGATVQYF. CDR3 DNA: TGTGCCAGCAGCTCAGGACAGGGGGCAACGGTGCAGTACTTC. The entire variable domain, with the rest obtained from reference TRBV7-9 and TRBJ2-7, is as follows: DTGVSQNPRHKITKRGQNVTFRCDPISEHNRLYWYRQTLGQGPEFLTYFQNEAQLEKSRLLSDRFSAERPKGSFSTLEIQRTEQGDSAMYLCASSSGQGATVQYFGPGTRLTVT.